These 16 T cell receptor beta chains originate from one sample sequenced in a study of T cells after yellow fever vaccination. One entry per CDR3 protein, called by TCRdb with MiXCR from the 5' RACE reads. The table lists under 250,000 distinct CDR3 sequences, 6.9% of them singletons. This specimen was CD4+ T cells sorted from PBMCs, taken 15 days after the yellow fever booster vaccination. The receptors were sampled from a man aged 25-45 years who received the YFV17D yellow fever vaccine.

This clonotype was observed a handful of times. The chain recombines TRBV6-1 with TRBJ2-1; TRBD2 agrees at 11 bases. Per germline, CDR1 MNHNS and CDR2 SASEGT. This CDR3 region has 17 residues. V dropped 5 bases and J dropped 0; count of bases not matched to a gene: 6. CDR3 protein: CASSPHSGRDSYNEQFF. In DNA form, the CDR3 reads TGTGCCAGCAGTCCCCATAGCGGGAGGGACTCCTACAATGAGCAGTTCTTC.

This clonotype was observed a handful of times. The J gene is TRBJ2-7, the V gene TRBV6-2 or TRBV6-3, with 7 bases that match TRBD2. This CDR3 has 14 amino acids. From germline, CDR1 is MNHEY and CDR2 SVGEGT. The J segment lost 6 bases and the V segment lost 6 bases, leaving 11 bases of the junction unmatched. The CDR3 nucleotides are TGTGCCAGCAGGCCCGGGGGGAGTAGTCGCGAGCAGTACTTC. This codes for CASRPGGSSREQYF.

This clonotype was recorded a few times. The chain couples TRBV20-1 to TRBJ2-1; D possibly corresponds to TRBD2 (6 bases). Germline V CDR1 and CDR2: DFQATT, SNEGSKA (reference sequence). This CDR3 region has 16 residues. V lost 6 bases to trimming and J lost 2 bases, with 20 bases between them. The CDR3 reads CSARTPEGYTYNEQFF. The CDR3 DNA reads TGCAGTGCACGGACCCCGGAGGGGTACACCTACAATGAGCAGTTCTTC.

In its sample, this clonotype was seen many times. V usage is TRBV12-3 or TRBV12-4 and J usage is TRBJ1-1; 7 nucleotides match TRBD1. The CDR3 covers 14 residues. V dropped 1 base and J dropped 1; count of bases not matched to a gene: 0. The CDR3 DNA reads TGTGCCAGCAGTTTAGGGACAGGGAACACTGAAGCTTTCTTT. As protein: CASSLGTGNTEAFF.

The sample holds many counts of this clonotype. CDR3 residues: CATSTGSMNTEAFF. Here the CDR3 DNA reads TGTGCCACCAGCACCGGGAGCATGAACACTGAAGCTTTCTTT. This chain uses TRBV15 with TRBJ1-1; D is ambiguous. CDR3 length equals 14 residues. Looked up from germline, CDR1 is LNHNV and CDR2 is YYDKDF (reference sequence). Trimming stripped 4 bases from V and 0 bases from J, with 9 bases between. Combining the CDR3 with reference TRBV15 and TRBJ1-1 gives the whole variable domain DAMVIQNPRYQVTQFGKPVTLSCSQTLNHNVMYWYQQKSSQAPKLLFHYYDKDFNNEADTPDNFQSRRPNTSFCFLDIRSPGLGDTAMYLCATSTGSMNTEAFFGQGTRLTVV.

This clonotype was picked up a small number of times. The CDR3 coding sequence is TGCAGTGCTCACGTTAGCGGGAGTTGGATTGAGCAGTTCTTC. Its translation is CSAHVSGSWIEQFF. The rearrangement links TRBV20-1 to TRBJ2-1, with TRBD2 matching 9 bases. The CDR3 covers 14 residues. Germline values: CDR1 DFQATT, CDR2 SNEGSKA (reference sequence). Unmatched junction bases numbered 11, after V lost 5 bases and J lost 9 bases.

This clonotype was recorded a few times. The chain links TRBV20-1 to TRBJ2-3; the match to TRBD2 covers 8 bases. CDR1 and CDR2 (germline): DFQATT, SNEGSKA (reference sequence). V gave up 4 bases and J gave up 3 bases; unmatched junction bases: 6. The CDR3 contains 14 residues. The CDR3 sequence: CSAIAGGRTDTQYF. The CDR3 bases are TGCAGTGCTATTGCTGGCGGGAGGACAGATACGCAGTATTTT.

This clonotype was detected only a few times. In DNA, the CDR3 is TGCAGTGCTAGAGAGGCACTCGGGGAGCTGTTTTTT. This encodes CSAREALGELFF. This chain joins TRBV20-1 and TRBJ2-2; D not certain. Germline V CDR1 and CDR2: DFQATT, SNEGSKA (reference sequence). The CDR3 loop spans 12 amino acids. The V and J ends lost 0 bases and 7 bases respectively, with 6 bases between them.

This clonotype was detected ten times or more. The genes are TRBV7-3 and TRBJ2-3, with D uncertain. The germline V gene encodes CDR1 SGHTA and CDR2 FQGTGA. With 5 bases removed from V and 8 bases from J, the gap between germline ends came to 11 bases. The CDR3 covers 12 residues. The CDR3 loop reads CASSLDHGTQYF. The CDR3 coding sequence is TGTGCCAGCAGCCTAGATCATGGTACGCAGTATTTT.

There are many counts of this clonotype. The chain carries TRBV10-3 and TRBJ2-7; TRBD1 is a possible D gene (6 bases). Trimming took off 0 bases at V and 2 bases at J, with 8 bases between the two ends. Germline V gene lookup returns CDR1 ENHRY and CDR2 SYGVKD. The CDR3 is made up of 14 amino acids. In DNA form, the CDR3 reads TGTGCCATCAGTGAGTCACCAGGGGCCTACGAGCAGTACTTC. This translates into CAISESPGAYEQYF.

This clonotype appeared many times. The chain has TRBV20-1 and TRBJ2-2, with D perhaps TRBD1 (6 bases). The ends were cut back, 6 bases at V and 5 bases at J, with 13 bases in the middle. Germline CDR1 and CDR2: DFQATT and SNEGSKA (reference sequence). The CDR3 has 13 residues. The CDR3 bases are TGCAGTGCAGCACAGGGTTTGACCGGGGAGCTGTTTTTT. It encodes CSAAQGLTGELFF.

This clonotype was counted only a few times. V usage is TRBV15 and J usage is TRBJ2-5, with TRBD1 matching 10 bases. CDR3 size: 16 residues. CDR1 is LNHNV, CDR2 YYDKDF, per germline (reference sequence). Unmatched junction bases numbered 7, after V lost 1 base and J lost 5 bases. Here the CDR3 DNA reads TGTGCCACCAGCAGAGCTTCGACAGGGGGCTGGGAGACCCAGTACTTC. It encodes CATSRASTGGWETQYF.

The table lists this clonotype with a few counts. The chain employs TRBV18 and TRBJ2-5; D remains ambiguous. The ends were cut back, 5 bases at V and 0 bases at J, with 7 bases in the middle. The CDR3 length is 13 residues. CDR1 and CDR2 (germline): KGHSH, LQKENI. This CDR3 is CASSIAYQETQYF. The CDR3 coding sequence is TGTGCCAGCTCAATTGCGTACCAAGAGACCCAGTACTTC.

A few counts support this clonotype. The V call is TRBV20-1, the J call TRBJ1-4; weak D call: TRBD1 (6 bases). The germline CDR1 and CDR2 sequences are DFQATT and SNEGSKA (reference sequence). V was trimmed by 5 bases and J by 1 base, leaving 8 bases between them. There are 13 residues in the CDR3. The CDR3 is CSAEQGTNEKLFF. The DNA for the CDR3 is TGCAGTGCTGAACAGGGAACTAATGAAAAACTGTTTTTT.

The gene calls are TRBV4-3 and TRBJ2-1, with 7 nucleotides matching TRBD1. Germline CDR1 and CDR2: LGHNA and YSLEER. This CDR3 is built from 16 residues. The J segment lost 0 bases and the V segment lost 2 bases, leaving 4 bases of the junction unmatched. CDR3 DNA: TGCGCCAGCAGCCAATCTAGGACAGGCTCCTACAATGAGCAGTTCTTC. Its protein product is CASSQSRTGSYNEQFF.

About this clonotype itself: Without the conserved terminal phenylalanine or tryptophan, this CDR3 likely stems from a read error. V is TRBV7-9 and J is TRBJ2-2, with 9 bases that match TRBD2. With 3 bases clipped from V and 8 bases from J, the junction kept 4 bases outside the gene matches. Germline-derived CDR1 and CDR2 are SEHNR and FQNEAQ (reference sequence). This CDR3 comprises 14 residues. CDR3 DNA sequence: TGTGCCAGCAGCTTTAGCGGGAGCTCTGGGGAGCTGTTTCTT. Its protein is CASSFSGSSGELFL.